Included here is one TCR beta chain sequence, with context. Its specificity is unknown. This sample is drawn from a study of beta chain features in type 1 diabetes. General study points: Sampled from patients, naive, central memory and Treg TCRB repertoires appeared more similar than those sampled from healthy donors.

Trimming took off 0 bases at V and 3 bases at J, with 8 bases between the two ends. The CDR3 length is 14 residues. Germline CDR1 is LGHNA and CDR2 is YSLEER. Since all of the isolated RNA was reverse transcribed, expressed TCRB transcripts were what got sequenced. The data were produced by immunoSEQ multiplex PCR, yet TCRdb's version contains in-frame clones alone and is incomplete. The sample includes 120,000 to 150,000 clones, 10% of them seen just once. The V and J genes are TRBV4-3 and TRBJ1-2; no clear D. This TCR was sampled from a young man in good health. The sample comprised naive CD4+ T cells from blood. CDR3 residues: CASSQDQNDYGYTF. CDR3 nucleotide sequence: TGCGCCAGCAGCCAAGACCAGAATGACTATGGCTACACCTTC.